Each of the 5 T cell receptor beta chains below was sequenced from the same sample in a study of T cell responses to AZD1222 COVID-19 vaccine. The method was immunoSEQ multiplex PCR; TCRdb's version includes in-frame clones alone and lacks a portion of them. The table lists 180,000 or so clones, approximately 94% of them singletons. The sample in question was peripheral blood, obtained on day 0 of AZD1222 vaccination. Source of these receptors: an adult in good health.

The chain combines TRBV2 with TRBJ1-5; D may be TRBD1 (5 bases). V was shortened by 8 bases and J by 4 bases, with 15 bases between the two germline ends. In germline, CDR1 is SNHLY, CDR2 FYNNEI. The CDR3 runs 14 residues. CDR3: CASGGDGGNQPQHF. The CDR3 nucleotides read TGTGCCAGCGGGGGGGACGGGGGAAATCAGCCCCAGCATTTT.

This clone has just one count. This chain connects TRBV28 to TRBJ2-6; D possibly corresponds to TRBD1 (5 bases). Germline V gene data show CDR1 as MDHEN and CDR2 as SYDVKM. Trimming removed 1 base at V and 4 bases at J, with 8 bases between. This CDR3 has 15 amino acids. CDR3 amino acids: CASSLFGAGANVLTF. Here the CDR3 DNA reads TGTGCCAGCAGTTTATTTGGGGCCGGGGCCAACGTCCTGACTTTC.

The J gene is TRBJ1-1, the V gene TRBV2, with 9 bases matching TRBD1. In germline, CDR1 is SNHLY, CDR2 FYNNEI. The CDR3 totals 15 residues. Germline trimming cut 6 bases from V and 6 bases from J; bases unmatched to any gene: 11. The CDR3 DNA reads as TGTGCCAGCAGCCCGGGCTGGGACAGGGCCTCTGAAGCTTTCTTT. Translated: CASSPGWDRASEAFF.

The V call is TRBV7-7, the J call TRBJ2-2; 14 nucleotides agree with TRBD2. J gave up 6 bases and V 6 bases, and 6 bases lay outside the gene matches. This CDR3 spans 16 amino acids. The germline V gene has CDR1 SSHAT and CDR2 FNYEAQ (reference sequence). CDR3 residues: CASSEGLAGVAGELFF. The CDR3 DNA is TGTGCCAGCAGTGAGGGACTAGCGGGAGTCGCCGGGGAGCTGTTTTTT.

The CDR3 coding sequence is TGTGCCAGCAGGCTTGATCCGGGGGGGTCCGGGGAGCTGTTTTTT. This codes for CASRLDPGGSGELFF. This chain uses TRBV5-4 with TRBJ2-2, with 8 bases that match TRBD2. Trimming took 5 bases from V and 6 from J; bases not matched to a gene: 9. The germline V gene has CDR1 SGHNT and CDR2 YYREEE (reference sequence). The CDR3 is 15 residues long.